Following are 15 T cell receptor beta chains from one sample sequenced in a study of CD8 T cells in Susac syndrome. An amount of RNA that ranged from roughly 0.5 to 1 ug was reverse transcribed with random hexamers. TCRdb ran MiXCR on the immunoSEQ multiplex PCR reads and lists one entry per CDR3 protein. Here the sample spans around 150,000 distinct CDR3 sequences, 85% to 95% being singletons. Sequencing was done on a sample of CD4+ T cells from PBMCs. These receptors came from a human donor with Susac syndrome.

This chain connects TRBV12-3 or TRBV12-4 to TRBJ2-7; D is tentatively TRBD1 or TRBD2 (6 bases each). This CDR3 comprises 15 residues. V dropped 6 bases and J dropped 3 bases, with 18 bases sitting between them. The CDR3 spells CASSPPGAAGYEQYF. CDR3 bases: TGTGCCAGCAGCCCGCCGGGGGCGGCAGGCTACGAGCAGTACTTC.

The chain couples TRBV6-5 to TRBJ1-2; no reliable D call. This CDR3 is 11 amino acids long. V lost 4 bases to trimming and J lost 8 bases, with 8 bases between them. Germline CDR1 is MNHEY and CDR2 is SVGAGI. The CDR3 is CASSSGSGYTF. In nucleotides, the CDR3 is TGTGCCAGCAGTTCTGGGTCCGGCTACACCTTC.

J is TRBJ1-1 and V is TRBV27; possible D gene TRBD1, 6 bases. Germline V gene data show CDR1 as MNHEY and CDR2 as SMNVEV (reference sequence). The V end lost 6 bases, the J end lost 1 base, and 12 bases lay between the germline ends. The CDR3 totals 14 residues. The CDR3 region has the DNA TGTGCCAGCAGATCACTACAGGGGAACACTGAAGCTTTCTTT. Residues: CASRSLQGNTEAFF.

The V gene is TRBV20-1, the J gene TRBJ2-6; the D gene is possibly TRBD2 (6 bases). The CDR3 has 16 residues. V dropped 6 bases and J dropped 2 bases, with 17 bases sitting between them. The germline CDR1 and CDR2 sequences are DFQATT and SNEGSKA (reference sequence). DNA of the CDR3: TGCAGTGCGGAGGGGACGATGGGAGCTGGGGCCAACGTCCTGACTTTC. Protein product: CSAEGTMGAGANVLTF.

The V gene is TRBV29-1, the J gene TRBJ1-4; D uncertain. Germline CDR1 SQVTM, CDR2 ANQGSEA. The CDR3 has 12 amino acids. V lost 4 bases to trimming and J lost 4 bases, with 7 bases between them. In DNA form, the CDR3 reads TGCAGCGTTGGAACAGATAATGAAAAACTGTTTTTT. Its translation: CSVGTDNEKLFF.

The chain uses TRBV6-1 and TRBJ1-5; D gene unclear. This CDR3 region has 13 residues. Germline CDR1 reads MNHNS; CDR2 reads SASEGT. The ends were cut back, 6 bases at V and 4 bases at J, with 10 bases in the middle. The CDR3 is CASRVHGNQPQHF. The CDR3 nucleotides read TGTGCCAGCAGAGTACATGGGAATCAGCCCCAGCATTTT.

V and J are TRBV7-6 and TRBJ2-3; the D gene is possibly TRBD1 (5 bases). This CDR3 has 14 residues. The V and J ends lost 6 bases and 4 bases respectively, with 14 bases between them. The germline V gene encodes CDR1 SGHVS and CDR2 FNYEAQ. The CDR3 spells CASSLLDKPDTQYF. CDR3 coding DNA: TGTGCCAGCAGTTTACTGGACAAACCAGATACGCAGTATTTT.

CDR3 in amino acids: CASSQSTNEQFF. CDR3 DNA sequence: TGCGCCAGCAGTCAATCGACAAATGAGCAGTTCTTC. V is TRBV23-1 and J is TRBJ2-1; D ambiguous. TRBV23-1 is identified as an open reading frame with a role that is uncertain. The V gene lost 0 bases and the J gene lost 7 bases, with 4 bases spanning the gap. The CDR3 sequence is 12 residues long.

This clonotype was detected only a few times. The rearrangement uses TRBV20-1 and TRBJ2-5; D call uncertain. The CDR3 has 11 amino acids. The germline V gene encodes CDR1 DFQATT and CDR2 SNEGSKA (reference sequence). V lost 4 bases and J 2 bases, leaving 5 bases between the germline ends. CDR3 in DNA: TGCAGTGCTACCCGACAAGAGACCCAGTACTTC. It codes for CSATRQETQYF.

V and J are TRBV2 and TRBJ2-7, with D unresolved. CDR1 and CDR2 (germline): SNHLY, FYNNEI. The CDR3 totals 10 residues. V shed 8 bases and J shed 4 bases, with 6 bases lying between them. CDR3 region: CASQEYEQYF. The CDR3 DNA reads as TGTGCCAGCCAGGAGTACGAGCAGTACTTC.

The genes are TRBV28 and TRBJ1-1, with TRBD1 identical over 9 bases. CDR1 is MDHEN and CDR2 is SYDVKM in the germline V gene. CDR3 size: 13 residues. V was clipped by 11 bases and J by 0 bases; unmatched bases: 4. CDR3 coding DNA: TGTGCCGTTTGGACAGGGGTGAACACTGAAGCTTTCTTT. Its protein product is CAVWTGVNTEAFF.

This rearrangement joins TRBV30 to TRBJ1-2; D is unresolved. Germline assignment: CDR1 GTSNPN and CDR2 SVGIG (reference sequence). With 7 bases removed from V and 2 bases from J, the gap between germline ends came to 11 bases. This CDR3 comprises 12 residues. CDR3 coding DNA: TGTGCCTTTGCTACACGGAACTATGGCTACACCTTC. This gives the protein CAFATRNYGYTF.

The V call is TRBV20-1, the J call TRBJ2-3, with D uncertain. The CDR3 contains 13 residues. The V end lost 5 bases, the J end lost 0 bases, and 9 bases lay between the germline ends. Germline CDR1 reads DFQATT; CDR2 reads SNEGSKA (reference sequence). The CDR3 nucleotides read TGCAGTGCTTCGATGGATAGCACAGATACGCAGTATTTT. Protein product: CSASMDSTDTQYF.

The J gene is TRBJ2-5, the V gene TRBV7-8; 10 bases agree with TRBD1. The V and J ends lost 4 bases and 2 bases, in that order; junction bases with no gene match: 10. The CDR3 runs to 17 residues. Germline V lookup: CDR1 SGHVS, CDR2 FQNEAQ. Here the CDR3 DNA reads TGTGCCAGCAGCTATTTCGAGACAGGGGGCGGACAAGAGACCCAGTACTTC. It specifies CASSYFETGGGQETQYF.

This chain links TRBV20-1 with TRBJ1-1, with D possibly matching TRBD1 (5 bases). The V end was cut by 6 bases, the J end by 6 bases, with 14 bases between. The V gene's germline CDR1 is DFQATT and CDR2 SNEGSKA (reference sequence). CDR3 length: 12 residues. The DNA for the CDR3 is TGCAGTGCCAATACGGACACTGCTGAAGCTTTCTTT. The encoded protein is CSANTDTAEAFF.